What follows is one T cell receptor (beta chain) and its context. The CDR3 covers 14 residues. CDR1 and CDR2 from the germline V gene are LGHNT and FRNRAP. Trimming removed 6 bases from V and 0 bases from J, with 9 bases in between. This sample stems from a study of T cell changes during pregnancy in multiple sclerosis. Using immunoSEQ multiplex PCR, the repertoire was profiled, and TCRdb retains in-frame clones only, with some absent. Among over 35,000 clones, about 95% were seen once, and the ten largest hold 0.3% to 0.45%. The TCR sequence derives from a female donor with multiple sclerosis, enrolled in a pregnancy study. This chain uses TRBV12-5 with TRBJ1-3; no clear D. This material consisted of CD4+ T cells from peripheral blood mononuclear cells, taken in the second trimester of pregnancy. In DNA, the CDR3 is TGTGCTAGTGGGCTAACAGTCTCTGGAAACACCATATATTTT. It specifies CASGLTVSGNTIYF.